These T cell receptor beta chains were read from a single sample in a study of T cell responses to AZD1222 COVID-19 vaccine. Profiled with immunoSEQ multiplex PCR; TCRdb holds only in-frame clones, not every one. Of just over 150,000 clones detected, 80% to 90% appear once; the ten largest clones hold about a tenth. The sample here was peripheral blood, taken 28 days after the second AZD1222 dose. The source is an adult who received the AZD1222 COVID-19 vaccine. The CDR3 runs from the conserved cysteine through the conserved F or W. Fields, in order: J gene, CDR3 length, D gene, V gene, clone size, CDR3 protein, CDR3 DNA. D genes are given only for firm matches. The size entry is marked missing in some rows and otherwise reads once, few, many or a size class.

>TRBJ2-2|15|.|TRBV23-1|few
CASSHLRGHTGELFF
TGCGCCAGCAGTCACCTGAGGGGACACACCGGGGAGCTGTTTTTT
>TRBJ1-1|12|.|TRBV28|few
CASSSPFTEAFF
TGTGCCAGCAGTTCCCCCTTCACTGAAGCTTTCTTT
>TRBJ2-5|14|TRBD2|TRBV19|.
CASSSGRVGETQYF
TGTGCCAGTTCTAGCGGGAGAGTCGGGGAGACCCAGTACTTC
>TRBJ1-1|14|TRBD1|TRBV30|few
CAWSEDRADTEAFF
TGTGCCTGGAGTGAAGACAGGGCGGACACTGAAGCTTTCTTT
>TRBJ1-6|13|.|TRBV4-3|.
CASSQDRESPLHF
TGCGCCAGCAGCCAAGACAGGGAGTCACCCCTCCACTTT
>TRBJ1-6|15|.|TRBV14|once
CASSQVAGPNSPLHF
TGTGCCAGCAGCCAAGTTGCAGGTCCGAATTCACCCCTCCACTTT
>TRBJ1-1|12|.|TRBV10-3|.
CATSSPNTEAFF
TGTGCCACGTCGTCCCCGAACACTGAAGCTTTCTTT
>TRBJ2-1|14|TRBD2|TRBV5-1|.
CASGEYSGRGEQFF
TGCGCCAGCGGAGAGTATAGCGGGAGGGGAGAGCAGTTCTTC
>TRBJ2-7|13|.|TRBV11-2|.
CASSMGTYYEQYF
TGTGCCAGCAGCATGGGCACTTACTACGAGCAGTACTTC
>TRBJ2-7|15|TRBD1|TRBV4-3|.
CASSRTGTDSYEQYF
TGCGCCAGCAGCCGCACCGGGACAGATTCCTACGAGCAGTACTTC
>TRBJ1-1|13|.|TRBV14|.
CASSQYMVSEAFF
TGTGCCAGCAGCCAATATATGGTCAGTGAAGCTTTCTTT
>TRBJ1-2|14|TRBD1|TRBV29-1|.
CSVSTGGDGYGYTF
TGCAGCGTTTCGACAGGGGGCGACGGCTATGGCTACACCTTC